This T cell receptor beta chain comes out of a study of beta chain features in type 1 diabetes. At the level of the study: Healthy donors and patients had similar age, gender and cell yields.

A few counts support this clone. Antigen specificity is unknown. The CDR3 is made up of 12 amino acids. Germline CDR1 is SEHNR and CDR2 is FQNEAQ (reference sequence). V was pared by 4 bases and J by 6 bases, with 6 bases between. The entirety of the isolated RNA underwent reverse transcription, so expressed TCRB transcripts were sequenced. Deep immunoSEQ sequencing covered naive, central memory and regulatory T cell samples. The assay was immunoSEQ multiplex PCR, and TCRdb's table has in-frame clones only and misses some. The table lists 640,000 or so clones, roughly an eighth of them singletons. Points from the study as a whole: TCRB CDR3s from Type 1 diabetes patients were moderately but significantly shorter in all four CD4+ subsets.

Without exception, sorted populations had purity beyond 98%. The material sequenced was naive CD4+ T cells from blood. The rearrangement joins TRBV7-9 to TRBJ1-4; D ambiguous. This clonotype originated in a man aged 18 to 35 with type 1 diabetes. The CDR3 DNA reads as TGTGCCAGCAGCTCCGATGATGAAAAACTGTTTTTT. Protein sequence: CASSSDDEKLFF.